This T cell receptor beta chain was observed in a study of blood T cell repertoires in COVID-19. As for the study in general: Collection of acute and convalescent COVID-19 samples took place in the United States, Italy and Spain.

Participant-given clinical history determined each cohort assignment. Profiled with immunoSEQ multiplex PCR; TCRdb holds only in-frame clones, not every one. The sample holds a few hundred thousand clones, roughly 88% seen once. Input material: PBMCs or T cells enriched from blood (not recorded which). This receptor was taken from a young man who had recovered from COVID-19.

Here the CDR3 reads CASSLVVAGTQYF. The CDR3 DNA reads as TGTGCCAGCAGCTTAGTCGTCGCGGGTACGCAGTATTTT. The chain couples TRBV7-3 to TRBJ2-3, with a tentative D call TRBD2 (5 bases). There are 13 residues in the CDR3. Per the germline V gene, CDR1 is SGHTA and CDR2 is FQGTGA. The V end was cut by 2 bases, the J end by 8 bases, with 11 bases between. Based on the CDR3 plus reference TRBV7-3 and TRBJ2-3, the full variable domain is GAGVSQTPSNKVTEKGKYVELRCDPISGHTALYWYRQSLGQGPEFLIYFQGTGAADDSGLPNDRFFAVRPEGSVSTLKIQRTERGDSAVYLCASSLVVAGTQYFGPGTRLTVL.